The next 31 T cell receptor beta chains were all read from a single sample in a study of blood T cells in healthy people across ages. Sample-barcoded 5' priming and a J-beta primer mix drove a second PCR of about 6 to 12 cycles. A single record per CDR3 protein comes from TCRdb applying MiXCR to the 5' RACE reads. The sample records roughly 560,000 distinct CDR3 sequences, 24% being singletons. This sample also appeared in a second study, on T cells of mothers and their children.

The sequenced sample was blood. These receptors were obtained from a boy between 10 and 17 years old in good health.

The chain joins TRBV6-1 to TRBJ2-3; no reliable D call. V was trimmed by 2 bases and J by 1 base, leaving 10 bases between them. The CDR3 covers 15 residues. In germline, CDR1 is MNHNS, CDR2 SASEGT. Here the CDR3 reads CASSEFDGGTDTQYF. The CDR3 DNA reads as TGTGCCAGCAGTGAATTTGACGGTGGCACAGATACGCAGTATTTT.

The V call is TRBV6-1, the J call TRBJ2-2; D not resolved. The V gene's germline CDR1 is MNHNS and CDR2 SASEGT. Trimming removed 6 bases from V and 6 bases from J, with 8 bases in between. The CDR3 is made up of 12 amino acids. CDR3 amino acids: CASSTNAGELFF. DNA for the CDR3: TGTGCCAGCAGCACAAACGCCGGGGAGCTGTTTTTT.

The genes are TRBV6-6 and TRBJ1-4, with 9 bases matching TRBD1. CDR3 length: 15 residues. The V gene end was trimmed by 1 base and the J gene end by 8 bases; junction bases not matched to a gene: 5. Germline assignment: CDR1 MNHNY and CDR2 SVGAGI (reference sequence). This chain's CDR3 is CASSYWRTGEEKLFF. The CDR3, as DNA: TGTGCCAGCAGTTACTGGAGGACAGGGGAAGAAAAACTGTTTTTT.

The chain uses TRBV27 and TRBJ1-4; 10 bases agree with TRBD1. Germline V lookup: CDR1 MNHEY, CDR2 SMNVEV (reference sequence). The V segment lost 2 bases and the J segment 6 bases; nucleotides outside the gene matches: 3. The CDR3 covers 15 residues. In DNA, the CDR3 is TGTGCCAGCAGTTTAGGGACAGGGGTTGATGAAAAACTGTTTTTT. The encoded protein is CASSLGTGVDEKLFF.

This clonotype was counted only a few times. The rearrangement uses TRBV5-1 and TRBJ2-3; a possible D gene is TRBD2 (5 bases). V was trimmed by 5 bases and J by 1 base, leaving 14 bases between them. Germline assignment: CDR1 SGHRS and CDR2 YFSETQ. The CDR3 covers 15 residues. In DNA form, the CDR3 reads TGCGCCAGCAGTCACGAGCGGAGCCGCACAGATACGCAGTATTTT. Its translation is CASSHERSRTDTQYF.

The V and J genes are TRBV5-1 and TRBJ1-1; 8 bases align to TRBD1. Germline V CDR1 and CDR2: SGHRS, YFSETQ. With 4 bases clipped from V and 0 bases from J, the junction kept 8 bases outside the gene matches. This CDR3 region has 16 residues. CDR3 nucleotides: TGCGCCAGCAGCCTCCGGGACAGGTCGGTGAACACTGAAGCTTTCTTT. Translation: CASSLRDRSVNTEAFF.

This clonotype has just a few counts. The chain joins TRBV27 to TRBJ1-2; a weak D match, TRBD1 (6 bases). This CDR3 has 13 amino acids. Germline V CDR1 and CDR2: MNHEY, SMNVEV (reference sequence). The ends were cut back, 2 bases at V and 8 bases at J, with 12 bases in the middle. The CDR3 DNA follows: TGTGCCAGCAGTTTAACGGGACAAAGCGGCTACACCTTC. Protein product: CASSLTGQSGYTF.

The chain is built from TRBV7-9 and TRBJ1-4; D is unclear. V lost 1 base, J lost 7 bases, and 13 bases lay in between. Germline V gene sequence: CDR1 SEHNR, CDR2 FQNEAQ (reference sequence). The CDR3 has 15 residues. The CDR3 DNA sequence: TGTGCCAGCAGCTTAGACCTATCAGACGGTGAAAAACTGTTTTTT. It yields the protein CASSLDLSDGEKLFF.

The chain joins TRBV20-1 to TRBJ2-7; maybe TRBD2 (6 bases). This CDR3 is built from 14 residues. Between the trimmed V and J ends, which lost 3 bases and 2 bases, there was a span of 14 bases. Germline V gene lookup returns CDR1 DFQATT and CDR2 SNEGSKA (reference sequence). The CDR3 sequence: CSARLETSPYEQYF. The DNA of the CDR3 is TGCAGTGCTAGGCTAGAGACTAGTCCCTACGAGCAGTACTTC.

This clonotype has only a few counts. The V call is TRBV7-2, the J call TRBJ2-7, with 7 bases aligning to TRBD1. The germline V gene encodes CDR1 SGHTA and CDR2 FQGNSA. The CDR3 totals 16 residues. Trimming cost V 5 bases and J 7 bases; bases outside gene matches: 17. The DNA for the CDR3 is TGTGCCAGCAGCCAGACCGCCGGGACAGTGCCTCAGGAGCAGTACTTC. It translates to CASSQTAGTVPQEQYF.

V is TRBV7-7 and J is TRBJ2-3; maybe TRBD2 (6 bases). Looked up from germline, CDR1 is SSHAT and CDR2 is FNYEAQ (reference sequence). The ends were cut back, 5 bases at V and 5 bases at J, with 11 bases in the middle. The CDR3 covers 13 residues. The CDR3 loop is CASSPGGGDTQYF. In DNA, the CDR3 is TGTGCCAGCAGCCCCGGGGGTGGAGATACGCAGTATTTT.

This clonotype appeared a few times. The V gene is TRBV10-3, the J gene TRBJ2-1; D possibly corresponds to TRBD2 (5 bases). The J call could be wrong; TRBJ2-5 is a better fit for the DNA end. Germline V lookup: CDR1 ENHRY, CDR2 SYGVKD. CDR3 length equals 15 residues. The CDR3 sequence: CAISESRPGEETQYF. The CDR3 region has the DNA TGTGCCATCAGTGAGTCGAGACCCGGGGAAGAGACCCAGTACTTC.

This clonotype appeared a few times. This chain connects TRBV7-8 to TRBJ1-2; D possibly corresponds to TRBD1 (5 bases). This CDR3 spans 15 amino acids. The germline V and J ends were trimmed by 1 base and 4 bases, with 13 bases remaining between them. Germline V CDR1 and CDR2: SGHVS, FQNEAQ. The CDR3 DNA reads as TGTGCCAGCAGCTTAGGGGCAGGGAATCTCTATGGCTACACCTTC. Translation: CASSLGAGNLYGYTF.

This clonotype was seen at least ten times. CDR3 sequence reads: CASSLGHNQETQYF. CDR3 DNA sequence: TGCGCCAGCAGCTTGGGACACAACCAAGAGACCCAGTACTTC. This rearrangement joins TRBV5-1 to TRBJ2-5; no clear D. This CDR3 is 14 amino acids long. From germline, CDR1 is SGHRS and CDR2 YFSETQ. Trimming removed 0 bases at V and 0 bases at J, with 6 bases between. Filled out from reference TRBV5-1 and TRBJ2-5, the complete variable domain reads KAGVTQTPRYLIKTRGQQVTLSCSPISGHRSVSWYQQTPGQGLQFLFEYFSETQRNKGNFPGRFSGRQFSNSRSEMNVSTLELGDSALYLCASSLGHNQETQYFGPGTRLLVL.

This clonotype was detected a few times. The chain has TRBV4-2 and TRBJ2-7, with TRBD1 matching over 8 bases. Trimming at V came to 0 bases and at J to 4 bases, leaving 11 bases not matched to a gene. The germline CDR1 and CDR2 sequences are LGHNA and YNFKEQ. This CDR3 has 17 amino acids. The CDR3 sequence: CASSQDRRTGLSYEQYF. Here the CDR3 DNA reads TGTGCCAGCAGCCAAGATCGTCGGACAGGGCTCTCATACGAGCAGTACTTC.

The gene calls are TRBV27 and TRBJ2-3, with a tentative D call TRBD1 (6 bases). The ends were cut back, 2 bases at V and 4 bases at J, with 10 bases in the middle. This CDR3 is built from 14 residues. Germline V gives CDR1 MNHEY, CDR2 SMNVEV (reference sequence). The CDR3 bases are TGTGCCAGCAGTTTAGACGCAGGGGCAGATACGCAGTATTTT. This encodes CASSLDAGADTQYF.

V and J are TRBV12-3 or TRBV12-4 and TRBJ2-1; D unclear. Trimming left V 6 bases short and J 8 bases short, with 14 bases between. CDR3 length: 13 residues. CDR3 loop: CASSSSVVDEQFF. The CDR3 coding sequence is TGTGCCAGCAGCTCCTCCGTGGTCGATGAGCAGTTCTTC.

The V call is TRBV6-5, the J call TRBJ2-1, with D perhaps matching TRBD2 (7 bases). The CDR3 is 13 residues long. Per germline, CDR1 MNHEY and CDR2 SVGAGI. The V end lost 7 bases, the J end lost 13 bases, and 20 bases lay between the germline ends. CDR3 bases: TGTGCCAGCACCGCGACTAGCTGGGGGCCCCAGTTCTTC. Encoded protein: CASTATSWGPQFF.

The chain recombines TRBV24-1 with TRBJ2-5, with TRBD1 matching over 8 bases. The CDR3 covers 15 residues. Losses at the gene ends were 4 bases for V and 5 bases for J; bases not matched to a gene: 8. Germline V CDR1 and CDR2: KGHDR, SFDVKD. In DNA, the CDR3 is TGTGCCACCAGTGACCGCAGGGGGCGATCGGAGACCCAGTACTTC. Translated, it gives CATSDRRGRSETQYF.

The V call is TRBV29-1, the J call TRBJ1-3; possibly TRBD1 for D (5 bases). V dropped 7 bases and J dropped 1 base, with 17 bases sitting between them. CDR3 size: 15 residues. Germline V gene lookup returns CDR1 SQVTM and CDR2 ANQGSEA. In DNA, the CDR3 is TGCAGCGCCGTGGGACTCCGGCTATCTGGAAACACCATATATTTT. Protein sequence: CSAVGLRLSGNTIYF.

This clonotype has just a few counts. This chain connects TRBV29-1 to TRBJ2-1; 7 bases map to TRBD1. The junction had 11 bases not matched to a gene; V was cut back by 1 base and J by 5 bases. Germline lookup yields CDR1 SQVTM and CDR2 ANQGSEA. CDR3 length: 16 amino acids. The DNA for the CDR3 is TGCAGCGTTGAAGTGGTGGCCGACAGGGTGAACAATGAGCAGTTCTTC. This translates into CSVEVVADRVNNEQFF.

The V gene is TRBV15, the J gene TRBJ2-7, with D unclear. CDR1 is LNHNV, CDR2 YYDKDF, per germline (reference sequence). Trimming took 1 base from V and 5 from J, leaving 9 bases between them. This CDR3 contains 13 residues. The CDR3 coding sequence is TGTGCCACCAGCAGAGCTCGGACGCACGAGCAGTACTTC. Amino acid sequence: CATSRARTHEQYF.

This clonotype has only one observation. The V and J genes are TRBV7-1 and TRBJ2-1, with TRBD2 as a possible D gene (6 bases). TRBV7-1 is given ORF status, its function remaining uncertain. Between the trimmed V and J ends, which lost 3 bases and 1 base, there was a span of 13 bases. CDR3 length: 16 residues. The DNA for the CDR3 is TGTGCCAGCAGCTCCTCGGCTAGCGTGTCCTACAATGAGCAGTTCTTC. Encoded protein: CASSSSASVSYNEQFF.

The chain couples TRBV12-5 to TRBJ2-7; maybe TRBD1 (5 bases). This CDR3 spans 16 amino acids. Germline assignment: CDR1 LGHNT and CDR2 FRNRAP. Trimming cost V 0 bases and J 0 bases, with 12 bases left between them. The CDR3 loop reads CASGLVRAGHSYEQYF. Here the CDR3 DNA reads TGTGCTAGTGGTTTGGTAAGGGCAGGGCACTCCTACGAGCAGTACTTC.

The sample holds one count of this clonotype. CDR3: CSARTSGRTDTQYF. Here the CDR3 DNA reads TGCAGTGCTAGAACTAGCGGACGCACAGATACGCAGTATTTT. The rearrangement uses TRBV20-1 and TRBJ2-3; 8 bases are a match to TRBD2. Germline CDR1 and CDR2: DFQATT and SNEGSKA (reference sequence). V shed 2 bases, J shed 1 base, and the junction held 2 bases outside the gene matches. The CDR3 loop spans 14 amino acids.

This clonotype has a handful of counts. The chain combines TRBV27 with TRBJ1-4; tentatively, D is TRBD1 (6 bases). Germline V gives CDR1 MNHEY, CDR2 SMNVEV (reference sequence). CDR3 length: 16 residues. V lost 2 bases and J lost 8, with 18 bases in between. CDR3 protein: CASSLAGALGREKLFF. The DNA of the CDR3 is TGTGCCAGCAGTTTAGCGGGGGCGCTGGGACGGGAAAAACTGTTTTTT.

This sequence joins TRBV28 and TRBJ2-7; 9 bases match TRBD2. Germline V CDR1 and CDR2: MDHEN, SYDVKM. V shed 6 bases, J shed 0 bases, and the junction held 6 bases outside the gene matches. This CDR3 contains 15 residues. In nucleotides, the CDR3 is TGTGCCAGCAGCTTTAGCGGGAGCCGCTCCTACGAGCAGTACTTC. Protein sequence: CASSFSGSRSYEQYF.

This clonotype is a singleton in its sample. The chain combines TRBV7-2 with TRBJ2-3; tentatively, D is TRBD2 (5 bases). The CDR3 contains 13 residues. Germline V gives CDR1 SGHTA, CDR2 FQGNSA. The V end was cut by 3 bases, the J end by 5 bases, with 9 bases between. The chain's CDR3 is CASSLAGVDTQYF. CDR3 nucleotides: TGTGCCAGCAGCTTGGCCGGGGTAGATACGCAGTATTTT. Variable domain in full (rest from reference TRBV7-2 and TRBJ2-3): GAGVSQSPSNKVTEKGKDVELRCDPISGHTALYWYRQSLGQGLEFLIYFQGNSAPDKSGLPSDRFSAERTGGSVSTLTIQRTQQEDSAVYLCASSLAGVDTQYFGPGTRLTVL.

This chain uses TRBV4-2 with TRBJ2-7; D is perhaps TRBD1 (5 bases). Per germline, CDR1 LGHNA and CDR2 YNFKEQ. CDR3 length equals 14 residues. V lost 0 bases and J 4 bases, leaving 10 bases between the germline ends. The CDR3 DNA sequence: TGTGCCAGCAGCCAAGAAGGAAGGGGATACGAGCAGTACTTC. Protein sequence: CASSQEGRGYEQYF.

Only a few counts were recorded for this clonotype. The CDR3 coding sequence is TGCAGTGCTAGCCTCCGCCCGGCGGGAAGCTCCTACAATGAGCAGTTCTTC. This translates into CSASLRPAGSSYNEQFF. The chain links TRBV20-1 to TRBJ2-1; possibly TRBD2 for D (6 bases). Germline CDR1 reads DFQATT; CDR2 reads SNEGSKA (reference sequence). V lost 3 bases, J lost 0 bases, and 18 bases lay in between. CDR3 size: 17 residues.

This clonotype was picked up a small number of times. The chain has TRBV4-1 and TRBJ2-1; 8 positions agree with TRBD1. CDR3 size: 17 residues. Looked up from germline, CDR1 is MGHRA and CDR2 is YSYEKL. V lost 1 base to trimming and J lost 0 bases; unmatched junction nucleotides: 5. Here the CDR3 reads CASSQVTGVVSYNEQFF. The CDR3 region has the DNA TGCGCCAGCAGCCAAGTGACAGGGGTCGTCTCCTACAATGAGCAGTTCTTC.